One and the same sample provided the 17 T cell receptor beta chains below, sequenced in a study of cytomegalovirus exposure and HLA in healthy donors. The PCR employed 60 Vbeta primers together with 13 Jbeta primers. Sequencing used immunoSEQ multiplex PCR; TCRdb keeps in-frame clones, though not all of them. The table has tens of thousands of clones, around 84% seen once. Sequencing was performed on PBMCs. The receptors shown here come from a woman in her forties in good health and CMV-seronegative.

This chain links TRBV6-1 with TRBJ1-5, with D tentatively TRBD1 (6 bases). V was clipped by 4 bases and J by 2 bases, with 6 bases between them. From germline, CDR1 is MNHNS and CDR2 SASEGT. The CDR3 is made up of 13 amino acids. The CDR3 DNA is TGTGCCAGCAGTGCAGGGGGCAATCAGCCCCAGCATTTT. Amino acids: CASSAGGNQPQHF.

V and J are TRBV30 and TRBJ2-7; D might be TRBD2 (6 bases). The germline CDR1 and CDR2 sequences are GTSNPN and SVGIG (reference sequence). V gave up 5 bases and J gave up 3 bases, with 17 bases separating them. The CDR3 is 14 residues long. The CDR3 loop reads CAWVTGLFFYEQYF. CDR3 DNA sequence: TGTGCCTGGGTAACGGGACTCTTCTTCTACGAGCAGTACTTC.

The chain combines TRBV7-9 with TRBJ2-2; a weak D match, TRBD1 (5 bases). There are 16 residues in the CDR3. Trimming stripped 0 bases from V and 1 base from J, with 9 bases between. Germline CDR1 reads SEHNR; CDR2 reads FQNEAQ (reference sequence). The CDR3 coding sequence is TGTGCCAGCAGCTTAGCGGGGCAACTGAACACCGGGGAGCTGTTTTTT. Its translation: CASSLAGQLNTGELFF. The entire variable domain, with the rest obtained from reference TRBV7-9 and TRBJ2-2, is as follows: DTGVSQNPRHKITKRGQNVTFRCDPISEHNRLYWYRQTLGQGPEFLTYFQNEAQLEKSRLLSDRFSAERPKGSFSTLEIQRTEQGDSAMYLCASSLAGQLNTGELFFGEGSRLTVL.

The gene calls are TRBV11-2 and TRBJ2-3; TRBD1 aligns across 8 bases. The CDR3 is 15 amino acids. Germline-derived CDR1 and CDR2 are SGHAT and FQNNGV. The ends lost 5 bases at V and 3 bases at J; junction bases unmatched: 7. Here the CDR3 reads CASSRQGFSTDTQYF. DNA for the CDR3: TGTGCCAGCAGCCGACAGGGGTTTTCTACAGATACGCAGTATTTT.

The chain uses TRBV27 and TRBJ1-1, with 8 bases identical to TRBD1. The CDR3 loop spans 14 amino acids. Germline V lookup: CDR1 MNHEY, CDR2 SMNVEV (reference sequence). V lost 6 bases, J lost 4 bases, and 7 bases stayed unmatched. CDR3 DNA sequence: TGTGCCAGCAGGGTCACAGGGGGAGGCACTGAAGCTTTCTTT. It yields the protein CASRVTGGGTEAFF.

The rearrangement joins TRBV11-3 to TRBJ2-3; 9 bases are a match to TRBD1. This CDR3 region has 15 residues. The germline gives CDR1 SGHNT, CDR2 YENEEA. With V trimmed by 4 bases and J by 4 bases, 6 bases remained unmatched. The CDR3 DNA follows: TGTGCCAGCAGCTCATCGGGACAGGGTCCAGATACGCAGTATTTT. Its protein product is CASSSSGQGPDTQYF.

The rearrangement joins TRBV28 to TRBJ1-2; D call uncertain. Between the trimmed V and J ends, which lost 3 bases and 2 bases, there was a span of 10 bases. Germline CDR1 reads MDHEN; CDR2 reads SYDVKM. The CDR3 runs to 14 residues. The CDR3 DNA is TGTGCCAGCAGTTTTGGCGGAGAGAACTATGGCTACACCTTC. This codes for CASSFGGENYGYTF.

The gene calls are TRBV14 and TRBJ1-2; no definite D call. Deletions cut 4 bases from V and 8 bases from J, with 14 bases between. Per germline, CDR1 SGHDN and CDR2 FVKESK. CDR3 size: 13 residues. Here the CDR3 reads CASSPTHVGGYTF. CDR3 nucleotides: TGTGCCAGCAGCCCTACTCACGTGGGCGGCTACACCTTC.

The V gene is TRBV28, the J gene TRBJ1-1; possibly TRBD1 for D (5 bases). The germline V gene encodes CDR1 MDHEN and CDR2 SYDVKM. Trimming pared 3 bases from V and 8 bases from J, leaving 13 bases between. This CDR3 is built from 13 residues. CDR3 sequence: CASSFNRGPEAFF. The CDR3 region has the DNA TGTGCCAGCAGTTTCAATAGGGGCCCCGAAGCTTTCTTT. Using reference TRBV28 and TRBJ1-1 for the parts outside the CDR3, the full variable domain is DVKVTQSSRYLVKRTGEKVFLECVQDMDHENMFWYRQDPGLGLRLIYFSYDVKMKEKGDIPEGYSVSREKKERFSLILESASTNQTSMYLCASSFNRGPEAFFGQGTRLTVV.

This clone was counted between two and nine times. This chain connects TRBV19 to TRBJ1-1, with a tentative D call TRBD1 (5 bases). Between the trimmed V and J ends, which lost 3 bases and 4 bases, there was a span of 15 bases. Germline V gene sequence: CDR1 LNHDA, CDR2 SQIVND (reference sequence). This CDR3 is 15 amino acids long. The CDR3 here is CASSIDRLGGTEAFF. CDR3 coding DNA: TGTGCCAGTAGTATCGACCGATTGGGGGGCACTGAAGCTTTCTTT.

This rearrangement joins TRBV28 to TRBJ1-4; unclear D gene. The V and J ends lost 3 bases and 10 bases respectively, with 6 bases between them. Per germline, CDR1 MDHEN and CDR2 SYDVKM. The CDR3 consists of 11 residues. The CDR3 DNA reads as TGTGCCAGCAGTTTTACCGGAAAACTGTTTTTT. This encodes CASSFTGKLFF. The full variable domain, in which reference TRBV28 and TRBJ1-4 provide the parts outside the CDR3, is DVKVTQSSRYLVKRTGEKVFLECVQDMDHENMFWYRQDPGLGLRLIYFSYDVKMKEKGDIPEGYSVSREKKERFSLILESASTNQTSMYLCASSFTGKLFFGSGTQLSVL.

This clone was observed a handful of times. The chain joins TRBV29-1 to TRBJ1-1, with D unclear. CDR1 is SQVTM and CDR2 is ANQGSEA in the germline V gene. The CDR3 totals 10 residues. V lost 7 bases and J lost 0, with 3 bases in between. The CDR3 DNA is TGCAGCGCTCTGAACACTGAAGCTTTCTTT. It translates to CSALNTEAFF.

The chain uses TRBV4-1 and TRBJ1-2, with TRBD1 identical over 8 bases. Germline lookup yields CDR1 MGHRA and CDR2 YSYEKL. The CDR3 length is 14 residues. The V segment lost 5 bases and the J segment 3 bases; nucleotides outside the gene matches: 5. In DNA form, the CDR3 reads TGCGCCAGCAGCGCCACAGGGGGAGACTATGGCTACACCTTC. It codes for CASSATGGDYGYTF.

This clone was found a few times. In nucleotides, the CDR3 is TGTGCCAGCAGCCAGTTTGAAAAACTGTTTTTT. Its protein product is CASSQFEKLFF. The J gene is TRBJ1-4, the V gene TRBV6-6; D is unclear. The V end lost 6 bases, the J end lost 7 bases, and 6 bases lay between the germline ends. The germline gives CDR1 MNHNY, CDR2 SVGAGI (reference sequence). CDR3 size: 11 residues.

This clone was counted only a few times. The J gene is TRBJ1-1, the V gene TRBV6-6, with D tentatively TRBD1 (6 bases). The CDR3 loop spans 14 amino acids. V was pared by 6 bases and J by 8 bases, with 19 bases between. Germline V gene data show CDR1 as MNHNY and CDR2 as SVGAGI (reference sequence). The DNA of the CDR3 is TGTGCCAGCAGACTATGGGGCAGGGGAAAAGAAGCTTTCTTT. It codes for CASRLWGRGKEAFF.

In this sample, this clone turned up once. This sequence joins TRBV28 and TRBJ1-5; D is undetermined. This CDR3 spans 16 amino acids. CDR1 is MDHEN and CDR2 is SYDVKM in the germline V gene. V shed 6 bases and J shed 1 base, with 16 bases lying between them. CDR3 nucleotide sequence: TGTGCCAGCAGCACCCATCGTCGGGGAAGCAATCAGCCCCAGCATTTT. Protein sequence: CASSTHRRGSNQPQHF.

To note about this clone: Likely a read error: the CDR3 ends without its conserved phenylalanine or tryptophan. V is TRBV19 and J is TRBJ1-2; 10 bases line up with TRBD1. V shed 10 bases and J 2 bases; nucleotides not matched to a gene: 4. The V gene's germline CDR1 is LNHDA and CDR2 SQIVND (reference sequence). The CDR3 runs 13 residues. CDR3 bases: TGTGCCACCCTGGGACAGGGGAACTATGGCTACACCCTC. It specifies CATLGQGNYGYTL.